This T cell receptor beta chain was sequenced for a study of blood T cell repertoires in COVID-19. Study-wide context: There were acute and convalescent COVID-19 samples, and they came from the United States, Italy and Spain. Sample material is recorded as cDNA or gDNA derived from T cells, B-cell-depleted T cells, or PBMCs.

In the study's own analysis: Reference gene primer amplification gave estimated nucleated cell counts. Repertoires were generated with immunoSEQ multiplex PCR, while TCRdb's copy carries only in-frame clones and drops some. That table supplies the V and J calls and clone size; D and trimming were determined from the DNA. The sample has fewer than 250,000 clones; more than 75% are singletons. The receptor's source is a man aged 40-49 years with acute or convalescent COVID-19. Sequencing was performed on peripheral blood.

As DNA, the CDR3 is TGTGCCAGCAGTGAACTGAGACAGGGTGGAACTGAAGCTTTCTTT. It codes for CASSELRQGGTEAFF. The V gene is TRBV6-1, the J gene TRBJ1-1; 7 bases map to TRBD1. The CDR3 runs 15 residues. J lost 5 bases, V lost 2 bases, and 8 bases had no gene match. Germline values: CDR1 MNHNS, CDR2 SASEGT.